The source of this T cell receptor (beta chain) is a study of blood T cell repertoires in COVID-19. Study summary: The samples span acute and convalescent COVID-19 from the United States, Italy and Spain. From T cells, B-cell-depleted T cells, or PBMCs came the material, which was cDNA or gDNA.

CDR1 is SGHDN, CDR2 FVKESK, per germline. CDR3 length: 15 amino acids. V lost 1 base and J lost 3; bases outside the gene matches: 2. How the authors handled the data: The assay estimated nucleated cells by amplifying reference gene primers. The protocol was immunoSEQ multiplex PCR, while the TCRdb copy is restricted to in-frame clones and leaves out a portion. V, J and clone size reflect that table, while D and trimming were determined from the DNA. Here the sample spans approximately 100,000 clones, approximately 70% being singletons. The sequence derives from a man older than 75 with acute or convalescent COVID-19. Sequencing input: peripheral blood. V usage is TRBV14 and J usage is TRBJ2-7; 11 nucleotides match TRBD1. The CDR3 protein is CASSQGDRGIYEQYF. The CDR3, as DNA: TGTGCCAGCAGCCAAGGGGACAGGGGGATCTACGAGCAGTACTTC.